The 18 T cell receptor beta chains reported below all come from one sample, sequenced in a study of blood T cell repertoires in COVID-19. Generated by immunoSEQ multiplex PCR, the TCRdb table keeps only in-frame clones and is missing some. Found here are around 82,000 clones, 70% to 90% of them singletons; the top ten hold around 6.3%. The sample comprised peripheral blood. The source of these receptors is a man older than 75 with COVID-19, enrolled during active disease.

The V gene is TRBV7-2, the J gene TRBJ2-7, with D possibly being TRBD2 (6 bases). The germline gives CDR1 SGHTA, CDR2 FQGNSA. The V end was cut by 1 base, the J end by 0 bases, with 10 bases between. This CDR3 comprises 15 residues. CDR3 protein: CASSLDAGSSYEQYF. The CDR3 region has the DNA TGTGCCAGCAGCTTAGACGCGGGAAGCTCCTACGAGCAGTACTTC.

The V and J genes are TRBV5-1 and TRBJ2-1; 8 bases line up with TRBD2. The trim removed 2 bases at V and 2 bases at J, leaving 3 bases unmatched. The CDR3 covers 15 residues. CDR1 SGHRS and CDR2 YFSETQ come from the germline V gene. The CDR3 sequence is CASSFRTSTYNEQFF. The CDR3, as DNA: TGCGCCAGCAGCTTTAGGACTAGCACCTACAATGAGCAGTTCTTC.

The table lists this clone with a few counts. The chain combines TRBV27 with TRBJ1-2, with 8 bases lining up with TRBD1. There are 16 residues in the CDR3. Germline V CDR1 and CDR2: MNHEY, SMNVEV (reference sequence). The V segment lost 6 bases and the J segment 4 bases; nucleotides outside the gene matches: 13. The CDR3 protein is CASSAASGQVVYGYTF. The CDR3 DNA reads TGTGCCAGCAGCGCCGCCTCGGGACAGGTTGTCTATGGCTACACCTTC.

This chain connects TRBV12-3 or TRBV12-4 to TRBJ1-1; D is ambiguous. V dropped 3 bases and J dropped 1 base, with 3 bases sitting between them. The CDR3 consists of 12 residues. The CDR3 nucleotides read TGTGCCAGCAGTTTCGGGAACACTGAAGCTTTCTTT. Protein: CASSFGNTEAFF.

This clone occurred a few times. The CDR3: CASSPTGTGNYGYTF. CDR3 DNA: TGTGCCAGCAGTCCCACCGGGACAGGCAATTATGGCTACACCTTC. The chain recombines TRBV6-2 or TRBV6-3 with TRBJ1-2; 8 bases match TRBD1. Germline loops: CDR1 MNHEY, CDR2 SVGEGT. V lost 5 bases and J lost 5; bases outside the gene matches: 10. CDR3 length: 15 amino acids.

The chain employs TRBV15 and TRBJ2-1, with D possibly matching TRBD2 (6 bases). Germline CDR1 reads LNHNV; CDR2 reads YYDKDF (reference sequence). The CDR3 extends over 14 amino acids. V dropped 11 bases and J dropped 8 bases, with 22 bases sitting between them. The CDR3 here is CAASGEVTDYEQFF. The CDR3 bases are TGTGCCGCTTCGGGGGAGGTGACGGACTATGAGCAGTTCTTC.

The chain joins TRBV5-4 to TRBJ2-1; 9 nucleotides align to TRBD2. This CDR3 contains 15 residues. Germline assignment: CDR1 SGHNT and CDR2 YYREEE (reference sequence). V gave up 4 bases and J gave up 5 bases; unmatched junction bases: 7. Here the CDR3 reads CASSPPSGGNNEQFF. CDR3 sequence (DNA): TGTGCCAGCAGCCCTCCCAGCGGGGGGAACAATGAGCAGTTCTTC.

This chain uses TRBV12-3 or TRBV12-4 with TRBJ1-2, with D unresolved. The germline V and J ends were trimmed by 2 bases and 6 bases, with 10 bases remaining between them. This CDR3 has 13 residues. CDR3 loop: CASSLLRANGYTF. The CDR3 region has the DNA TGTGCCAGCAGTTTACTCCGCGCAAATGGCTACACCTTC.

This chain links TRBV18 with TRBJ2-3; possible D gene TRBD1, 5 bases. The ends were cut back, 6 bases at V and 0 bases at J, with 10 bases in the middle. The V gene's germline CDR1 is KGHSH and CDR2 LQKENI. This CDR3 comprises 14 residues. This CDR3 reads CASSPGPSTDTQYF. The CDR3 region has the DNA TGTGCCAGCTCCCCAGGGCCGAGCACAGATACGCAGTATTTT.

Only a few counts were recorded for this clone. The V call is TRBV3-1 (or the pseudogene TRBV3-2), the J call TRBJ2-7; 8 bases are shared with TRBD1. Germline assignment: CDR1 LGHDT and CDR2 YNNKEL (reference sequence). CDR3 length: 14 amino acids. The V segment lost 6 bases and the J segment 2 bases; nucleotides outside the gene matches: 6. The CDR3 loop reads CASRAGTGTYEQYF. In DNA form, the CDR3 reads TGTGCCAGCAGGGCCGGGACAGGAACCTACGAGCAGTACTTC.

The V call is TRBV19, the J call TRBJ1-1; 7 bases are shared with TRBD1. Germline loops: CDR1 LNHDA, CDR2 SQIVND (reference sequence). The V and J ends lost 5 bases and 2 bases, in that order; junction bases with no gene match: 17. This CDR3 comprises 18 residues. For the CDR3, the DNA is TGTGCCAGTAGTCGACCTTTGAGCAGGGGGACATTTAACACTGAAGCTTTCTTT. This codes for CASSRPLSRGTFNTEAFF.

There are a few counts of this clone. V usage is TRBV4-1 and J usage is TRBJ2-1, with D perhaps TRBD2 (6 bases). Trimming pared 8 bases from V and 6 bases from J, leaving 26 bases between. The CDR3 runs 17 residues. Germline V gene sequence: CDR1 MGHRA, CDR2 YSYEKL. In DNA, the CDR3 is TGCGCCAGCTCGGCGGGGCCCCCCGAAAGCGCTATCAATGAGCAGTTCTTC. Amino acids: CASSAGPPESAINEQFF.

The CDR3: CAAGTGEKLFF. The CDR3 coding sequence is TGTGCCGCCGGGACAGGCGAAAAACTGTTTTTT. The J gene is TRBJ1-4, the V gene TRBV6-5, with 8 bases that match TRBD1. This CDR3 comprises 11 residues. Germline V CDR1 and CDR2: MNHEY, SVGAGI. Trimming cost V 11 bases and J 8 bases; bases outside gene matches: 4.

J is TRBJ2-1 and V is TRBV5-1; TRBD2 is a possible D gene (7 bases). The CDR3 runs to 18 residues. Germline V lookup: CDR1 SGHRS, CDR2 YFSETQ. The V and J ends lost 0 bases and 6 bases respectively, with 22 bases between them. The CDR3 nucleotides are TGCGCCAGCAGCTTGGTCCGGGGGGCCATCAATCACGGCAATGAGCAGTTCTTC. It is translated as CASSLVRGAINHGNEQFF. The full variable domain, completed using reference TRBV5-1 and TRBJ2-1, is KAGVTQTPRYLIKTRGQQVTLSCSPISGHRSVSWYQQTPGQGLQFLFEYFSETQRNKGNFPGRFSGRQFSNSRSEMNVSTLELGDSALYLCASSLVRGAINHGNEQFFGPGTRLTVL.

The chain employs TRBV9 and TRBJ1-6; TRBD1 matches 8 bases. V lost 0 bases and J lost 10; bases outside the gene matches: 6. Germline V lookup: CDR1 SGDLS, CDR2 YYNGEE. The CDR3 has 15 residues. The CDR3 sequence: CASSVGTGPESPLHF. The CDR3 nucleotides are TGTGCCAGCAGCGTAGGGACAGGGCCCGAGTCACCCCTCCACTTT.

This sequence joins TRBV11-2 and TRBJ1-6; 8 bases are a match to TRBD1. There are 16 residues in the CDR3. V shed 5 bases, J shed 6 bases, and the junction held 9 bases outside the gene matches. Germline CDR1 and CDR2: SGHAT and FQNNGV. CDR3 sequence reads: CASSVTRTGSNSPLHF. As DNA, the CDR3 is TGTGCCAGCAGCGTCACCAGGACAGGGAGTAATTCACCCCTCCACTTT.

This chain uses TRBV5-1 with TRBJ1-2, with 7 bases fitting TRBD1. This CDR3 contains 14 residues. The germline V gene encodes CDR1 SGHRS and CDR2 YFSETQ. The trim removed 4 bases at V and 8 bases at J, leaving 11 bases unmatched. The CDR3 region is CASSQDRVTGGYTF. The CDR3 bases are TGCGCCAGCAGCCAAGACAGGGTAACGGGGGGCTACACCTTC.

The rearrangement uses TRBV5-1 and TRBJ2-6, with 9 positions matching TRBD1. The germline gives CDR1 SGHRS, CDR2 YFSETQ. The trim removed 3 bases at V and 4 bases at J, leaving 8 bases unmatched. The CDR3 totals 17 residues. In DNA form, the CDR3 reads TGCGCCAGCAGCTACACACAGGGGGCCTTGGGGGCCAACGTCCTGACTTTC. It codes for CASSYTQGALGANVLTF.